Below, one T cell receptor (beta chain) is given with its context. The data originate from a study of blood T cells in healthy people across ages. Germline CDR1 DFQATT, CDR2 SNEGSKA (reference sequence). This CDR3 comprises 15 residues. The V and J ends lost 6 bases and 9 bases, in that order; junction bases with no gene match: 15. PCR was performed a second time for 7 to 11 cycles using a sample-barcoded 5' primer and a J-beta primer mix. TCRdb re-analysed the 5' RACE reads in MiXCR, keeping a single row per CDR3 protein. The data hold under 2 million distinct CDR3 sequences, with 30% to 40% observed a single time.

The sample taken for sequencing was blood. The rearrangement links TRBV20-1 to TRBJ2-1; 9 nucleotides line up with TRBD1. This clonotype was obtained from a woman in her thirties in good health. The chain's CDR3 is CSAVDRGKGVTEQFF. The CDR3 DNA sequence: TGCAGTGCGGTGGACAGGGGCAAGGGGGTGACTGAGCAGTTCTTC.